This T cell receptor (beta chain) was captured by sequencing in a study of cytomegalovirus exposure and HLA in healthy donors (dated by TCRdb to the late 2010s). Looking at the study overall: According to an earlier analysis of 550 to 700 of the donors, about 179 million T cells yielded roughly 110 million unique TCR beta sequences and approximately 300 Gb of sequence data. Besides the first cohort of approximately 670 subjects, a separate validation cohort made up of 90 to 150 different subjects was used. Alongside the repertoire data, information on donor age, sex, ethnicity and CMV serostatus was compiled. An early release covering more than 500 HLA-typed donors comprised about 300 gigabases of sequencing data and 85 million or so unique TCR sequences. An earlier analysis of approximately 580 of the donors used high-throughput TCR beta sequencing to judge whether each TCR beta V gene segment behaved as functional or pseudogenic. Every discovery cohort repertoire had been produced on one sequencing platform. A later genetic analysis took genome-wide SNP genotypes for about 65% of the 666 donors and used that subset as a discovery cohort. In a later analysis, previously published TCR beta repertoires from 600 to 850 donors were re-analyzed and high-resolution HLA genotyping was added so that TCR occurrence patterns could be studied. Typing coverage varied by locus: roughly 620-630 donors for A, B, C, DRB1 and DQB1; around 560 for DQA1; more than 600 for DPA1; roughly 450 for DPB1. HLA typing covered class I and class II loci at four-digit resolution. The T cell repertoires of 666 subjects were profiled by immunosequencing and related to cytomegalovirus serostatus. The genetic ancestry cluster associated with self-reported Caucasian donors included approximately 85% of the roughly 410 genotyped donors. On average, around 200,000 unique TCR beta nucleotide sequences were sequenced per donor among 398 genotyped donors of the cohort, with around 19% of those sequences being non-productive. The study combined high-throughput TCR immunosequencing, statistical association of individual TCRs with disease status, and machine learning to predict cytomegalovirus infection status. The study aimed to test whether cataloging public T cell receptors could reveal signatures of past pathogen exposure. Roughly 5 DR-DQ haplotypes were handled as single units for association and clustering, since linkage in the cohort was strong. The later analysis used no new phenotypic data to find candidate immune exposures, relying instead on TCR beta sequences and their occurrence across donors.

Note on this clone: The target of this receptor is not known. It has no much larger one-base neighbor in the sample; base qualities were not kept.

The cohort comprised fewer than 750 healthy bone marrow donors. Cohort members were all nominally healthy when sampled, although unrecorded immune exposures were likely present. The donor was CMV seronegative and belonged to the group of 352 seronegative cohort members. A peripheral blood sample was collected from each donor, and TCR beta sequencing was performed on peripheral blood mononuclear cells. Genomic DNA was extracted from the blood cell samples with the Qiagen DNeasy Blood Extraction Kit. Study-wide conclusions, independent of this receptor: When HLA alleles, especially DR and DQ, strongly co-occurred, attributing TCR associations to individual alleles was difficult. In a later analysis, TCR association rates were found to vary across HLA loci, with the most associated TCRs seen for DRB1 alleles and the fewest for HLA-C alleles. For the cohort, immune exposure information was limited to CMV serostatus. A later analysis associated some 17,000 TCR beta sequences with specific HLA alleles at a false discovery rate of 0.05. A cluster of highly shared sequence variants was judged likely to represent a technical artifact of the sequencing pipeline. Because some donors lacked HLA typing at each locus, the association tests relied only on the typed subset. Only TCR beta chains were sequenced in this cohort, and the absence of alpha or paired-chain data limited detectable features. In the study, 164 TCR beta chains were listed as associated with cytomegalovirus. Roughly uniform sequencing depth across donors was assumed in presence/absence analyses, although this assumption may not hold. According to a later genetic analysis, donors in an Asian-associated ancestry cluster had fewer N-insertions in productive TCRs than the roughly 660-donor mean. In both the original and validation cohorts, the classifier was reported to diagnose cytomegalovirus status with high specificity and sensitivity. The 87-base-pair reads could not distinguish some IMGT-functional V segments, including TRBV6-2 and TRBV6-3, so those segments were excluded. In a later analysis, several top co-occurrence clusters were reported to appear linked to parvovirus B19, influenza, CMV and Epstein-Barr virus. In a later genetic analysis, a missense DCLRE1C variant was associated with V-gene and J-gene trimming of TCR beta chains, and the association was replicated in an independent cohort. The earlier analysis of almost 600 of the donors excluded 15 to 20 rarely observed V segments, including chromosome 9 orphons, because counts were too low. Correlated functional status among segregating V segments might reflect linkage disequilibrium, but an unknown experimental factor could not be ruled out. In vitro tests confirmed that a few of the cytomegalovirus-associated TCR beta chains recognize cytomegalovirus antigens. In a later analysis, HLA-associated TCR beta chains were found to be more clonally expanded and to have lower generation probabilities than equally common non-associated chains. A further reported finding was that TCR beta sequences accurately predicted the HLA-A and HLA-B alleles for most subjects in the first cohort. According to a later analysis, most CMV-associated TCR beta chains appeared to be HLA-restricted, and the HLA associations seemed to be driven largely by CMV exposure. According to the authors, the approach could potentially be generalized to other disease states and immunological phenotypes. Most TCR sequences were seen in very few donors, while some public TCRs were found in many individuals. In an earlier analysis of about 540 of the donors, most TCR beta V segments were observed in productive rearrangements about 87% or about 30% of the time, broadly matching IMGT annotations.

The CDR3 has 13 amino acids, counting the end cysteine and phenylalanine. The retained sequence is limited to the CDR3, 39 bases, with the frame set at the first base. Per the germline V gene, SGHVS is the CDR1 and FNYEAQ is the CDR2. Deletion took 5 bases off V and 5 bases off J, with a span of 10 bases between the germline ends. Preparation of the library involved the immunoSEQ multiplex PCR assay. The multiplex PCR relied on a mix of 60 forward primers for TCR Vbeta segments and 13 reverse primers for TCR Jbeta segments. The CDR3 region of rearranged TCR beta genes was amplified from genomic DNA with a multiplex PCR assay. Amplified TCR beta libraries were sequenced as 87-base-pair reads on the Illumina HiSeq System. Per the authors' processing: Across the 700 or so repertoires, a later analysis counted some 80 million unique TCR beta chains, about 10 million of which were shared by at least two donors. Raw reads were error-corrected and collapsed into unique sequences with a nearest-neighbor algorithm that merged closely related sequences to remove PCR and sequencing errors. To assign V, D and J gene segments, CDR3 sequences were aligned to IMGT reference sequences. Each retained sequence needed at least a six-nucleotide match to both a V gene segment and a J gene segment. A rearrangement counted as productive if the CDR3 had no stop codons and remained in frame with V and J, and every other rearrangement counted as non-productive. CDR3 was defined by IMGT convention, running from the second conserved V-encoded cysteine to the conserved J-encoded phenylalanine. The earlier analysis of about 590 of the donors excluded sequences that lacked an unambiguous match to a single V gene segment. In an earlier analysis of about 590 of the donors, a V segment was called functional when productive rearrangements were above 56.7%, and segregating when the standard deviation between donors exceeded 5%. A statistical classification framework was built to diagnose cytomegalovirus status from the catalog of TCR beta chain sequences. In a later analysis, V and J genes were assigned by comparing TCR nucleotide sequences against IMGT/GENE-DB human TR gene sequences. A later analysis assigned CDR3 sequences and most-parsimonious VDJ recombination scenarios with the TCRdist pipeline. In a later analysis, each TCR beta chain was defined by its CDR3 amino acid sequence together with its V-gene family, and reads without a unique V-gene family were excluded. As a way to deal with suspected cross-contamination and a sequencing artifact, a later analysis dropped 450 to 600 nucleotide sequences that were highly shared and had low generation probability. For each public chain, a later analysis derived a clonal expansion index from normalized ranks of inferred template counts within each repertoire. Generation probabilities in a later analysis came from a VDJ recombination model fitted to out-of-frame rearrangements, and those results were checked against IGoR. Hypergeometric tests were used in a later analysis to score TCR-TCR, TCR-HLA and TCR-CMV co-occurrence, with a repertoire-size bias correction applied to the TCR pairs. In a later analysis, false discovery rates were estimated by permuting HLA or CMV assignments 20 times. In a later analysis, co-occurring TCRs were grouped with DBSCAN, and TCRdist sequence similarity was added when clustering was performed within HLA-allele-positive subsets. Repertoires with fewer than 30,000 or more than 120,000 public chains were left out of co-occurrence clustering, as were five repertoires with anomalous nucleotide sharing. What TCRdb holds here is the immuneACCESS table cut down to in-frame rearrangements. Part of the clones is not present; checked against another copy, under half of the missing clones reflect an unresolved V gene, and the others are unexplained. V and J calls and clone size follow that table, whereas D and trimming were derived from the DNA. The sample includes a few hundred thousand clones, with around nine tenths observed a single time. The ten biggest clones cover approximately 2.4% of the sample.

This chain joins TRBV7-6 to TRBJ1-5; the D segment cannot be called with confidence. The TCR sequence derives from a woman under 30 in good health and CMV-seronegative. Source material: PBMCs. The DNA sequence is given as TGTGCCAGCAGCCCCTACCGGGATCAGCCCCAGCATTTT. The translation is CASSPYRDQPQHF.